A single sample is the source of the 20 T cell receptor beta chains below, sequenced in a study of T cell clonality in common variable immunodeficiency. Here immunoSEQ multiplex PCR was the method, and the copy in TCRdb shows in-frame clones only, minus some. Altogether about 60,000 clones were found in the sample, and no singletons occur. Specimen: peripheral blood mononuclear cells. The receptor set was obtained from a person aged 18 to 70 in good health.

Ten or more counts support this clone. CDR3 DNA, as far as it was read: TGTGCCATCAGCGGGACAGGACAAGAGACC. Residues: CAISGTGQET. The complete CDR3 sequence is CAISGTGQETQYF. This chain links TRBV10-3 with TRBJ2-5, with TRBD1 matching over 8 bases. The read finishes 3 residues shy of the CDR3 end, and the germline J gene is used to complete it. The CDR3 runs 13 residues. J gave up 2 bases and V 6 bases, and 2 bases lay outside the gene matches. CDR1 and CDR2 (germline): ENHRY, SYGVKD.

This clone was picked up many times. The read ends 3 residues shy of where the CDR3 ends; the end is completed using the germline J gene. This chain connects TRBV6-2 or TRBV6-3 to TRBJ2-3; D is possibly TRBD1 or TRBD2 (5 bases each). V lost 8 bases and J lost 6, with 12 bases in between. CDR1 is MNHEY, CDR2 SVGEGT, per germline. The CDR3 contains 12 residues. CDR3 residues: CASGGHMDTQYF. The sequenced CDR3 bases are TGTGCCAGCGGAGGACACATGGATACG.

This clone was detected many times. The CDR3 extends 3 residues past the end of the read, so its final part is completed from the germline J gene. J is TRBJ2-1 and V is TRBV19, with a weak D call TRBD1 (6 bases). V shed 4 bases and J shed 6 bases, with 10 bases lying between them. CDR3 size: 13 residues. Per germline, CDR1 LNHDA and CDR2 SQIVND (reference sequence). The chain's CDR3 is CASSTRGSNEQFF. The DNA read from the CDR3 is TGTGCCAGTAGTACCAGGGGTTCCAATGAG.

This clone was counted at least ten times. The observed sequence ends 3 residues before the CDR3 terminus, with the missing tail filled in from the germline J gene. The genes are TRBV4-2 and TRBJ2-7; D might be TRBD2 (5 bases). V was pared by 3 bases and J by 3 bases, with 9 bases between. The CDR3 is 13 amino acids. Germline values: CDR1 LGHNA, CDR2 YNFKEQ. The CDR3 loop is CASSQDWGYEQYF. The CDR3 DNA, read in part, is TGTGCCAGCAGCCAGGACTGGGGCTACGAG.

The sample holds many counts of this clone. Read coverage stops 3 residues before the CDR3 terminus; the germline J gene supplies the remainder. The chain uses TRBV15 and TRBJ1-2; 7 bases match TRBD1. The CDR3 covers 20 residues. With V trimmed by 1 base and J by 7 bases, 24 bases remained unmatched. Germline V gene data show CDR1 as LNHNV and CDR2 as YYDKDF (reference sequence). CDR3 amino acids: CATSRAHFKVTTSRGAGYTF. Partial CDR3 DNA: TGTGCCACCAGCAGAGCCCACTTCAAAGTCACTACCTCCAGGGGGGCTGGC.

This clone appeared many times. The read gets to within 3 residues of the CDR3 end, and the germline J gene fills in the rest. The V and J genes are TRBV30 and TRBJ1-3; a weak D match, TRBD1 (5 bases). Germline V gene data show CDR1 as GTSNPN and CDR2 as SVGIG (reference sequence). The CDR3 runs to 14 residues. Trimming pared 2 bases from V and 0 bases from J, leaving 8 bases between. The part of the CDR3 DNA that was read is TGTGCCTGGAGTAGACAGAACTCTGGAAACACC. This sequence encodes CAWSRQNSGNT. The complete CDR3 reads CAWSRQNSGNTIYF. The whole variable domain, remainder taken from reference TRBV30 and TRBJ1-3, is SQTIHQWPATLVQPVGSPLSLECTVEGTSNPNLYWYRQAAGRGLQLLFYSVGIGQISSEVPQNLSASRPQDRQFILSSKKLLLSDSGFYLCAWSRQNSGNTIYFGEGSWLTVV.

This clone was seen repeatedly, ten times or more. The read ends 3 residues shy of where the CDR3 ends; the end is completed using the germline J gene. The chain recombines TRBV28 with TRBJ2-1; 13 bases map to TRBD2. V shed 2 bases, J shed 5 bases, and the junction held 9 bases outside the gene matches. Germline V gives CDR1 MDHEN, CDR2 SYDVKM. There are 18 residues in the CDR3. Partial CDR3 DNA: TGTGCCAGCAGTTTAGTCCCCCTGGGACTAGCGGGACACAATGAG. Translation: CASSLVPLGLAGHNE. The entire CDR3 protein is CASSLVPLGLAGHNEQFF.

This clone was seen many times. The read comes to an end 3 residues before the CDR3 does, leaving the germline J gene to fill in the end. The gene calls are TRBV30 and TRBJ2-7, with 8 bases identical to TRBD1. With 7 bases clipped from V and 3 bases from J, the junction kept 11 bases outside the gene matches. Germline CDR1 GTSNPN, CDR2 SVGIG (reference sequence). The CDR3 length is 14 residues. Here the CDR3 reads CASGTGLGNYEQYF. CDR3 bases read: TGTGCCTCCGGGACAGGTTTGGGGAACTACGAG.

The sample holds many counts of this clone. The sequenced fragment ends 3 residues before the CDR3 boundary, so the rest is inferred from the germline J gene. The J gene is TRBJ2-7, the V gene TRBV28; 10 bases are shared with TRBD2. CDR1 is MDHEN and CDR2 is SYDVKM in the germline V gene. The CDR3 has 15 residues. With 6 bases clipped from V and 1 base from J, the junction kept 6 bases outside the gene matches. The CDR3 sequence is CASRSLAGGSYEQYF. The part of the CDR3 DNA that was read is TGTGCCAGCAGATCTTTAGCGGGAGGATCCTACGAG.

This clone was seen repeatedly, ten times or more. The DNA ends 3 residues before the CDR3 does, and the rest of the CDR3 is filled in from the germline J gene. The V call is TRBV5-1, the J call TRBJ2-3; TRBD1 aligns across 7 bases. With V trimmed by 6 bases and J by 1 base, 5 bases remained unmatched. Germline CDR1 and CDR2: SGHRS and YFSETQ. This CDR3 region has 14 residues. The DNA read from the CDR3 is TGCGCCAGCAAAGACAGGGTAGGCACAGATACG. Amino acid sequence: CASKDRVGTDT. The whole CDR3 sequence reads CASKDRVGTDTQYF.

The table lists this clone with many counts. The sequenced fragment ends 3 residues before the CDR3 boundary, so the rest is inferred from the germline J gene. The chain has TRBV28 and TRBJ2-4; 10 bases agree with TRBD2. The V segment lost 4 bases and the J segment 5 bases; nucleotides outside the gene matches: 11. The CDR3 extends over 17 amino acids. CDR1 MDHEN and CDR2 SYDVKM come from the germline V gene. CDR3 protein: CASSYPGTSEYQNIQYF. CDR3 bases read: TGTGCCAGCAGTTACCCCGGGACTAGCGAATACCAAAACATT.

This clone occurred many times. The CDR3 end falls 3 residues outside the read, so it is completed with the germline J gene. The chain joins TRBV6-2 or TRBV6-3 to TRBJ2-1, with D possibly being TRBD1 (6 bases). Between the trimmed V and J ends, which lost 6 bases and 3 bases, there was a span of 15 bases. Germline-derived CDR1 and CDR2 are MNHEY and SVGEGT. The CDR3 has 15 amino acids. The CDR3 sequence: CASRDSGGGYNEQFF. The DNA read from the CDR3 is TGTGCCAGCAGAGATAGTGGGGGCGGCTACAATGAG.

This clone showed up many times. The sequenced fragment ends 3 residues before the CDR3 boundary, so the rest is inferred from the germline J gene. The chain links TRBV4-2 to TRBJ2-3; 9 nucleotides match TRBD2. This CDR3 contains 17 residues. CDR1 and CDR2 (germline): LGHNA, YNFKEQ. V dropped 0 bases and J dropped 1; count of bases not matched to a gene: 5. The CDR3 reads CASSQDIRGRGTDTQYF. CDR3 DNA, as far as it was read: TGTGCCAGCAGCCAAGATATACGCGGGAGGGGCACAGATACG.

This clone was observed many times. Incomplete CDR3 DNA: TGTGCCAGCAGCCAAAGCCCCCCCACTAGCGGGATGTCCTACGAG. Its translation: CASSQSPPTSGMSYE. The whole CDR3 is CASSQSPPTSGMSYEQYF. The genes are TRBV4-2 and TRBJ2-7; 10 nucleotides align to TRBD2. The read terminates 3 residues ahead of where the CDR3 ends, so the germline J gene completes it. CDR3 size: 18 residues. Germline V gene data show CDR1 as LGHNA and CDR2 as YNFKEQ. J gave up 1 base and V 2 bases, and 11 bases lay outside the gene matches.

Many counts were recorded for this clone. With the read ending 3 residues before the CDR3 end, the germline J gene is used to fill in that end. The rearrangement links TRBV30 to TRBJ1-2, with a possible D match to TRBD1 (5 bases). The CDR3 totals 14 residues. Per germline, CDR1 GTSNPN and CDR2 SVGIG (reference sequence). V lost 0 bases and J 0 bases, leaving 8 bases between the germline ends. CDR3 DNA (partial): TGTGCCTGGAGTGTAAAGGGGCCTAACTATGGC. As protein: CAWSVKGPNYG. The whole CDR3 reads CAWSVKGPNYGYTF. The whole variable domain, filled in from reference TRBV30 and TRBJ1-2, reads SQTIHQWPATLVQPVGSPLSLECTVEGTSNPNLYWYRQAAGRGLQLLFYSVGIGQISSEVPQNLSASRPQDRQFILSSKKLLLSDSGFYLCAWSVKGPNYGYTFGSGTRLTVV.

This clone was recorded many times. The read comes to an end 3 residues before the CDR3 does, leaving the germline J gene to fill in the end. The gene calls are TRBV30 and TRBJ2-7; 12 bases are shared with TRBD1. The CDR3 totals 14 residues. The V gene end was trimmed by 6 bases and the J gene end by 6 bases; junction bases not matched to a gene: 9. Germline V gene lookup returns CDR1 GTSNPN and CDR2 SVGIG (reference sequence). CDR3 sequence reads: CACSPGQGASEQYF. CDR3 bases read: TGTGCCTGCTCCCCGGGACAGGGGGCTAGCGAG.

This clone has just a few counts. With the read ending 3 residues before the CDR3 end, the germline J gene is used to fill in that end. This chain joins TRBV20-1 and TRBJ2-7; 9 bases match TRBD1. The CDR3 sequence is 14 residues long. V shed 4 bases, J shed 0 bases, and the junction held 4 bases outside the gene matches. In germline, CDR1 is DFQATT, CDR2 SNEGSKA (reference sequence). Partial CDR3 DNA: TGCAGTGCTAACAGGGGGCCGAGCTCCTACGAG. This sequence encodes CSANRGPSSYE. Given in full, the CDR3 is CSANRGPSSYEQYF.

This clone came up many times. Coverage ceases 3 residues before the CDR3 finishes, and the germline J gene fills in the end. This sequence joins TRBV6-4 and TRBJ2-7; perhaps TRBD1 as D (6 bases). V gave up 9 bases and J gave up 3 bases, with 18 bases separating them. The CDR3 sequence is 14 residues long. CDR1 and CDR2 (germline): MRHNA, SNTAGT. CDR3 sequence reads: CASNKDSQHYEQYF. Partial CDR3 DNA: TGTGCCAGTAATAAGGACAGCCAGCACTACGAG.

This clone was seen a few times. CDR3 DNA (partial): TGTGCCAGCAAGAGACAGGGCCCAAACTATGGC. This sequence encodes CASKRQGPNYG. The entire CDR3 reads CASKRQGPNYGYTF. The chain couples TRBV2 to TRBJ1-2; 7 bases fit TRBD1. The CDR3 is cut off 3 residues early in the read; its end comes from the germline J gene. The V segment lost 7 bases and the J segment 2 bases; nucleotides outside the gene matches: 7. The V gene's germline CDR1 is SNHLY and CDR2 FYNNEI. The CDR3 is 14 residues long. Full variable domain (outside the CDR3, taken from reference TRBV2 and TRBJ1-2): EPEVTQTPSHQVTQMGQEVILRCVPISNHLYFYWYRQILGQKVEFLVSFYNNEISEKSEIFDDQFSVERPDGSNFTLKIRSTKLEDSAMYFCASKRQGPNYGYTFGSGTRLTVV.

This clone occurred many times. The read ends 3 residues shy of where the CDR3 ends; the end is completed using the germline J gene. V is TRBV5-1 and J is TRBJ2-1; 10 bases match TRBD2. The CDR3 length is 17 residues. J was trimmed by 8 bases and V by 4 bases; bases with no gene match: 15. CDR1 is SGHRS and CDR2 is YFSETQ in the germline V gene. The covered CDR3 bases are TGCGCCAGCAGCCTGTCTGGGGCTAGCGGGAGTTATTATGAG. It translates to CASSLSGASGSYYE. The CDR3 as a whole reads CASSLSGASGSYYEQFF.